This T cell receptor beta chain was found in a study of blood T cell repertoires in COVID-19. Study overall: The samples span acute and convalescent COVID-19 from the United States, Italy and Spain. PBMCs, B-cell-depleted T cells, or T cells provided the cDNA or gDNA that made up the material.

The V gene lost 1 base and the J gene lost 2 bases, with 18 bases spanning the gap. CDR3 size: 18 residues. The V gene's germline CDR1 is SGHAT and CDR2 FQNNGV. Original methodology: Quantification of nucleated cells was approximated via reference gene primer amplification. Here immunoSEQ multiplex PCR was the method, and the copy in TCRdb shows in-frame clones only, minus some. D and trimming were read from the DNA, whereas the V and J calls and clone size are those reported in that table. The data contain roughly 250,000 clones, more than 85% of them singletons. The chain carries TRBV11-2 and TRBJ1-3; a weak D match, TRBD1 (6 bases). Sequencing was done on a sample of PBMCs or T cells enriched from blood (not recorded which). This clonotype was obtained from a man aged 40-49 years who had recovered from COVID-19. CDR3 residues: CASSLGGGGRFPGNTIYF. CDR3 in DNA: TGTGCCAGCAGCTTAGGTGGGGGGGGCAGGTTCCCTGGAAACACCATATATTTT.